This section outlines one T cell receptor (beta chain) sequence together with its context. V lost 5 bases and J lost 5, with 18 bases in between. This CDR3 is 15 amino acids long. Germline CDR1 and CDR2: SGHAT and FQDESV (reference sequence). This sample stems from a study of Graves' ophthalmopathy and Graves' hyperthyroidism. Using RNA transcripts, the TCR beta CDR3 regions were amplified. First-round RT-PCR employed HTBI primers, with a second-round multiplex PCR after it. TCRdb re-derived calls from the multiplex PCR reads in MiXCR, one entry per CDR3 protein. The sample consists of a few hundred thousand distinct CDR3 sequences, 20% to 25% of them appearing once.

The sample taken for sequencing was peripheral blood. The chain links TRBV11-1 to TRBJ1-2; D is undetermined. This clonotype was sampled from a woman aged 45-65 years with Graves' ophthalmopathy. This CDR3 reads CASSEDNGTLYGYTF. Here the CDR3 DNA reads TGTGCCAGCAGCGAGGATAATGGCACTCTGTATGGCTACACCTTC.